The 16 T cell receptor beta chains presented below share a single source sample, sequenced in a study of human T cells and chemical hapten exposure. Time point given: healthy volunteer bleed at 2 weeks. Extraction of total RNA was performed on unfractionated whole blood. In TCRdb, the RACE reads were re-called with MiXCR into one record per CDR3 protein. Of around 31,000 distinct CDR3 sequences in the sample, around 7% were seen once. Sample: whole blood. These receptors originate from a human donor in good health. Some clones in this sample may be carry-over from other donors' samples.

The chain is built from TRBV29-1 and TRBJ2-3, with D maybe TRBD1 (5 bases). Between the trimmed V and J ends, which lost 5 bases and 4 bases, there was a span of 16 bases. This CDR3 has 14 residues. The germline gives CDR1 SQVTM, CDR2 ANQGSEA. CDR3 sequence: CSVKPQRRADTQYF. CDR3 nucleotides: TGCAGCGTTAAGCCCCAACGCAGGGCAGATACGCAGTATTTT.

This clonotype was seen many times. The V call is TRBV29-1, the J call TRBJ1-1; D unclear. V gave up 7 bases and J gave up 10 bases, with 13 bases separating them. Germline values: CDR1 SQVTM, CDR2 ANQGSEA. This CDR3 is built from 10 residues. CDR3 residues: CSAIRETAFF. The DNA for the CDR3 is TGCAGCGCTATTCGCGAGACAGCTTTCTTT.

This clonotype was picked up a small number of times. This sequence joins TRBV28 and TRBJ2-2; TRBD1 agrees at 9 bases. The germline CDR1 and CDR2 sequences are MDHEN and SYDVKM. With V trimmed by 4 bases and J by 6 bases, 15 bases remained unmatched. The CDR3 consists of 18 residues. CDR3 sequence: CASSSEIPDRGRAGELFF. CDR3 in DNA: TGTGCCAGCAGTTCAGAGATACCGGACAGGGGTCGGGCCGGGGAGCTGTTTTTT.

The rearrangement uses TRBV29-1 and TRBJ2-7; 7 bases match TRBD1. Germline trimming cut 1 base from V and 1 base from J; bases unmatched to any gene: 7. Germline loops: CDR1 SQVTM, CDR2 ANQGSEA. The CDR3 is made up of 15 amino acids. The DNA of the CDR3 is TGCAGCGTTGAAGTACATCCAGGGGGATCCTACGAGCAGTACTTC. The encoded protein is CSVEVHPGGSYEQYF.

This clonotype was found many times. The chain employs TRBV20-1 and TRBJ2-1; 11 bases agree with TRBD2. Germline CDR1 DFQATT, CDR2 SNEGSKA (reference sequence). V was pared by 4 bases and J by 6 bases, with 5 bases of the junction left unmatched. This CDR3 is 14 amino acids long. CDR3 DNA: TGCAGTGCTACACGACTAGCGGGACGCAATGAGCAGTTCTTC. Amino acids: CSATRLAGRNEQFF.

The rearrangement joins TRBV27 to TRBJ1-3; D is uncertain. The V gene lost 5 bases and the J gene lost 0 bases, with 14 bases spanning the gap. Germline V gene data show CDR1 as MNHEY and CDR2 as SMNVEV (reference sequence). The CDR3 extends over 16 amino acids. This chain's CDR3 is CASSLGRSPSGNTIYF. The CDR3 region has the DNA TGTGCCAGCAGTCTCGGACGGAGTCCCTCTGGAAACACCATATATTTT.

For this clonotype: This could be a read error, since a much larger clone is one nucleotide away. V is TRBV20-1 and J is TRBJ1-5; 7 bases align to TRBD1. The length of the CDR3 is 12 residues. Looked up from germline, CDR1 is DFQATT and CDR2 is SNEGSKA (reference sequence). Losses at the gene ends were 3 bases for V and 6 bases for J; bases not matched to a gene: 2. CDR3 sequence reads: CSARTGCQPQHF. The CDR3 coding sequence is TGCAGTGCTAGGACAGGGTGTCAGCCCCAGCATTTT.

In its sample, this clonotype was seen once. The V and J genes are TRBV7-8 and TRBJ1-4, with TRBD1 as a possible D gene (5 bases). The CDR3 contains 14 residues. CDR1 is SGHVS and CDR2 is FQNEAQ in the germline V gene. Trimming took 3 bases from V and 5 from J, leaving 10 bases between them. CDR3 sequence reads: CASSFGGPNEKLFF. The CDR3 nucleotides are TGTGCCAGCAGCTTTGGGGGACCCAATGAAAAACTGTTTTTT. The entire variable domain, with the rest obtained from reference TRBV7-8 and TRBJ1-4, is as follows: GAGVSQSPRYKVAKRGQDVALRCDPISGHVSLFWYQQALGQGPEFLTYFQNEAQLDKSGLPSDRFFAERPEGSVSTLKIQRTQQEDSAVYLCASSFGGPNEKLFFGSGTQLSVL.

The rearrangement uses TRBV6-5 and TRBJ1-2; a weak D match, TRBD1 (5 bases). This CDR3 has 11 residues. Germline V gene lookup returns CDR1 MNHEY and CDR2 SVGAGI. The V gene lost 8 bases and the J gene lost 7 bases, with 11 bases spanning the gap. CDR3 nucleotides: TGTGCCAGCCGGCGGGGGACTGGCTACACCTTC. Amino acids: CASRRGTGYTF.

This clonotype occurred many times. The CDR3 bases are TGCAGCGTTGAAGATCCAGCTAGCGGGAGGTACGAGCAGTACTTC. Translation gives CSVEDPASGRYEQYF. V is TRBV29-1 and J is TRBJ2-7; the match to TRBD2 covers 11 bases. Germline-derived CDR1 and CDR2 are SQVTM and ANQGSEA. Trimming removed 0 bases from V and 4 bases from J; junction bases left unmatched: 5. This CDR3 is 15 amino acids long.

The J gene is TRBJ2-5, the V gene TRBV28; no clear D. CDR1 and CDR2 from the germline V gene are MDHEN and SYDVKM. Trimming removed 8 bases from V and 6 bases from J, with 19 bases in between. The CDR3 has 14 residues. CDR3 loop: CASSSVLTLKTQYF. CDR3 nucleotides: TGTGCCAGCTCGAGCGTCCTCACCCTGAAGACCCAGTACTTC.

The V call is TRBV10-1, the J call TRBJ1-5; D might be TRBD1 (6 bases). The CDR3 consists of 14 residues. Germline-derived CDR1 and CDR2 are WNHNN and SYGVQD (reference sequence). Trimming removed 6 bases at V and 3 bases at J, with 12 bases between. CDR3 DNA: TGCGCCAGCAGCTCCGGGACAAACAATCAGCCCCAGCATTTT. This gives the protein CASSSGTNNQPQHF.

This clonotype showed up just a few times. The J gene is TRBJ1-2, the V gene TRBV19; D perhaps matches TRBD1 (5 bases). Trimming took off 4 bases at V and 5 bases at J, with 14 bases between the two ends. This CDR3 comprises 14 residues. CDR1 is LNHDA, CDR2 SQIVND, per germline (reference sequence). As DNA, the CDR3 is TGTGCCAGTAGTACCCGACAGTCACTTTATGGCTACACCTTC. It specifies CASSTRQSLYGYTF.

The chain carries TRBV29-1 and TRBJ1-2; D possibly corresponds to TRBD1 (5 bases). Looked up from germline, CDR1 is SQVTM and CDR2 is ANQGSEA. The CDR3 sequence is 12 residues long. Trimming left V 0 bases short and J 5 bases short, with 7 bases between. In nucleotides, the CDR3 is TGCAGCGTTGAAGAGGGGGGGTATGGCTACACCTTC. It is translated as CSVEEGGYGYTF. Based on the CDR3 plus reference TRBV29-1 and TRBJ1-2, the full variable domain is SAVISQKPSRDICQRGTSLTIQCQVDSQVTMMFWYRQQPGQSLTLIATANQGSEATYESGFVIDKFPISRPNLTFSTLTVSNMSPEDSSIYLCSVEEGGYGYTFGSGTRLTVV.

At least ten counts were recorded for this clonotype. Here the CDR3 DNA reads TGTGCCAGCAGTGAAGCGGCACCCCCTAACTATGGCTACACCTTC. The encoded protein is CASSEAAPPNYGYTF. The chain employs TRBV6-1 and TRBJ1-2; D unresolved. V was trimmed by 0 bases and J by 0 bases, leaving 8 bases between them. Germline CDR1 and CDR2: MNHNS and SASEGT. This CDR3 has 15 residues.

The table lists this clonotype with many counts. The chain links TRBV28 to TRBJ2-7, with D possibly matching TRBD2 (6 bases). The V and J ends lost 2 bases and 6 bases respectively, with 14 bases between them. The CDR3 is 14 amino acids. Germline CDR1 MDHEN, CDR2 SYDVKM. The chain's CDR3 is CASSLAGGVVEQYF. The CDR3 DNA reads TGTGCCAGCAGTTTAGCTGGCGGGGTTGTCGAGCAGTACTTC. The full variable domain, with the rest looked up from reference TRBV28 and TRBJ2-7, is DVKVTQSSRYLVKRTGEKVFLECVQDMDHENMFWYRQDPGLGLRLIYFSYDVKMKEKGDIPEGYSVSREKKERFSLILESASTNQTSMYLCASSLAGGVVEQYFGPGTRLTVT.